The source of this T cell receptor beta chain is a study of OX40 agonist ivuxolimab in advanced cancers. Whole-study context: A male proportion of just over 80% was recorded, with mean age about 62 years and range about 23 to 90. Partial responses were recorded for three patients, including one with hepatocellular carcinoma and two with cutaneous melanoma.

Broader study findings: A proportion of nonresponders additionally exhibited low normalized T-cell clonal expansion.

CDR1 is SGHVS, CDR2 FQNEAQ, per germline. This CDR3 has 18 residues. Trimming at V came to 2 bases and at J to 3 bases, leaving 13 bases not matched to a gene. Profiled with immunoSEQ multiplex PCR; TCRdb holds only in-frame clones, not every one. The sample holds 65,000 to 80,000 clones, around 80% seen once. As for this clone: Its specificity is unknown.

This material consisted of CD4+ or CD8+ T cells sorted from blood, taken in a trial of the OX40 agonist ivuxolimab. The J gene is TRBJ2-3, the V gene TRBV7-8, with 8 bases matching TRBD2. The TCR sequence derives from an adult with an advanced solid tumor such as melanoma, head and neck, liver or kidney cancer. CDR3 in amino acids: CASSLSVLPGGGTDTQYF. CDR3 coding DNA: TGTGCCAGCAGCTTATCGGTACTCCCGGGGGGGGGTACAGATACGCAGTATTTT.